This is a list of T cell receptor beta chains from one sample in a study of cytomegalovirus exposure and HLA in healthy donors. Generated by immunoSEQ multiplex PCR, the TCRdb table keeps only in-frame clones and is missing some. The sample includes about 140,000 clones, roughly four fifths of them seen just once. Source material: PBMCs. The receptors originated from a woman aged 40 to 50 in good health and CMV-seronegative. The CDR3 runs from the conserved cysteine through the conserved F or W. D genes are given only for firm matches. Clone size is shown for a subset of rows, as once, few, many or a class of expanded clone.

TRBJ2-7 | TRBD1 | once | TRBV18 | TGTGCCAGCTCACCGGGACAGGGCTTCGGGTACTTC | CASSPGQGFGYF
TRBJ2-5 | TRBD2 | - | TRBV30 | TGTGCCTGGTGTGCCGGGACTAGCGGGTTCGGAGAGACCCAGTACTTC | CAWCAGTSGFGETQYF
TRBJ1-5 | TRBD1 | - | TRBV7-2 | TGTGCCAGCAGCCCGCAGGACAGGGGAATTAATCAGCCCCAGCATTTT | CASSPQDRGINQPQHF
TRBJ1-2 | TRBD1 | - | TRBV28 | TGTGCCAGCAGGCAGGGGGCCGAGTATGGCTACACCTTC | CASRQGAEYGYTF
TRBJ2-3 | - | - | TRBV10-2 | TGCGCCAGCAGTGGGGGGGTATGGGATACGCAGTATTTT | CASSGGVWDTQYF
TRBJ2-7 | TRBD2 | - | TRBV28 | TGTGCCAGCAGTTTACTGCGGGAGGGCCCCCACGAGCAGTACTTC | CASSLLREGPHEQYF
TRBJ1-4 | - | - | TRBV28 | TGTGCCAGCAGTTTATTGAGGGAAAAACTGTTTTTT | CASSLLREKLFF
TRBJ2-7 | - | few | TRBV6-6 | TGTGCCAGCGGACAGTTCGCCGGGCCCTACGAGCAGTACTTC | CASGQFAGPYEQYF
TRBJ2-1 | - | - | TRBV28 | TGTGCCAGCAGTTTTCCTAGCGAGCTTGAGCAGTTCTTC | CASSFPSELEQFF
TRBJ1-1 | - | - | TRBV27 | TGTGCCAGCAGTGCCCTTGAGGGCACTGAAGCTTTCTTT | CASSALEGTEAFF
TRBJ2-7 | TRBD2 | - | TRBV9 | TGTGCCAGCAGCGTAGTAGCGGGAGCGGAGTACGAGCAGTACTTC | CASSVVAGAEYEQYF
TRBJ2-2 | TRBD1 | few | TRBV19 | TGTGCCAGTAGAGGGGGCTCGGCCGGGGAGCTGTTTTTT | CASRGGSAGELFF
TRBJ1-3 | - | once | TRBV21-1 | TGTGCCAGCAGCAAAGGGGAAGGACATCTTTGTGGTCCAGCCTGGTCTGGAAACACCATATATTTT | CASSKGEGHLCGPAWSGNTIYF
TRBJ2-7 | - | - | TRBV28 | TGTGCCAGCAGACGGGGCGAGCAGTACTTC | CASRRGEQYF
TRBJ1-6 | - | - | TRBV7-2 | TGTGCCAGCAGCCAACAGGCATATAATTCACCCCTCCACTTT | CASSQQAYNSPLHF
TRBJ1-4 | - | - | TRBV9 | TGTGCCAGCACCCCAGCGGCAGGCTTTTATGAAAAACTGTTTTTT | CASTPAAGFYEKLFF
TRBJ2-7 | TRBD1 | - | TRBV6-6 | TGTGCCAGCAGCCCCTTCAGGGGGTCCTACGAGCAGTACTTC | CASSPFRGSYEQYF
TRBJ1-1 | - | - | TRBV2 | TGTGCCAGCAGTGGAGGCAGCATGAACACTGAAGCTTTCTTT | CASSGGSMNTEAFF
TRBJ2-1 | TRBD2 | - | TRBV9 | TGTGCCAGCAGCGTCTCTAGCGGATACAATGAGCAGTTCTTC | CASSVSSGYNEQFF
TRBJ2-6 | - | medium-sized | TRBV9 | TGTGCCAGCAGCCCCTGGGGGGATGGGGCCAACGTCCTGACTTTC | CASSPWGDGANVLTF
TRBJ2-6 | - | - | TRBV27 | TGTGCCAGCAGTTTACCCCCCGGGAGAACCTCAGGGGCCAACGTCCTGACTTTC | CASSLPPGRTSGANVLTF
TRBJ2-1 | - | - | TRBV4-2 | TGTGCCAGCAGCCAAGAGGGTTTCGAGGAGAGTGAGCAGTTCTTC | CASSQEGFEESEQFF